This T cell receptor beta chain was recovered during a study of technical replicates of blood from a handful of donors. Generated by immunoSEQ multiplex PCR, the TCRdb table keeps only in-frame clones and is missing some. The sample carries about 91,000 clones, 92% recorded once. The TCR comes from a human donor in good health. Input material: T cells isolated from PBMCs.

The CDR3 loop is CASSDSGGADTQYF. In DNA, the CDR3 is TGTGCCAGCAGTGACTCCGGGGGGGCAGATACGCAGTATTTT. The chain has TRBV6-4 and TRBJ2-3; 8 bases are a match to TRBD2. The CDR3 runs 14 residues. Looked up from germline, CDR1 is MRHNA and CDR2 is SNTAGT. V shed 0 bases and J 4 bases; nucleotides not matched to a gene: 0.